These T cell receptor beta chains were read from a single sample in a study of response to subunit inactivated influenza vaccine. From the RT-PCR reads, TCRdb called clonotypes with MiXCR, one entry per CDR3 protein. The sample carries around 760,000 distinct CDR3 sequences, about 14% recorded once. The sequencing used PBMCs from blood, collected around 15 days before vaccination. Receptor source: a man aged 45-60 years who received an inactivated influenza vaccine. CDR3s leave out the opening cysteine and the closing phenylalanine or tryptophan.

V	J	CDR3
TRBV4-1	TRBJ1-3	ASSQSRMTQGSGNTIY
TRBV28	TRBJ2-2	ASSPTGRITGELF
TRBV24-1	TRBJ2-1	ATSDSWGSREF
TRBV15	TRBJ2-7	ATSRGGLAGGNEQY
TRBV12-3/TRBV12-4	TRBJ2-1	TRSLELRIWAGGNNEQF
TRBV7-8	TRBJ2-6	ASSWDGGQGSSWANVLT
TRBV20-1	TRBJ2-5	SASGLAGAGETQY
TRBV4-3	TRBJ2-3	ASSRKLSWDTGTDTQY
TRBV4-1	TRBJ2-2	ASSQLASLNTGELF
TRBV6-2/TRBV6-3	TRBJ2-1	ASGRYNEQF
TRBV4-2	TRBJ2-1	ASSQDPGGRPIPQF
TRBV7-3	TRBJ1-4	ASSLLGPDCHNEKLF
TRBV29-1	TRBJ2-1	SVVGLPGGAYNEQF
TRBV4-1	TRBJ2-7	ASSLSDRDAYEQY
TRBV15	TRBJ2-3	ATSRFGPGGTDTQY
TRBV4-3	TRBJ2-2	ASSPWEGGNTGELF
TRBV18	TRBJ2-4	ASSPNRPTVLAKNIQY
TRBV11-2	TRBJ2-5	ASSSGGGLQETQY
TRBV29-1	TRBJ2-3	SVGGPSVDTQY
TRBV30	TRBJ2-7	AWSAGTSAEQY
TRBV25-1	TRBJ2-1	ASSGAHMTSGEIKSSREQF
TRBV3-1	TRBJ1-1	ASSQDGGGTEAF
TRBV12-3/TRBV12-4	TRBJ1-2	ASTTGTVYGYT
TRBV7-9	TRBJ2-3	ASSSIVGPQEDTQY
TRBV7-9	TRBJ2-7	ASSPVYEQY
TRBV4-1	TRBJ2-1	ASSRVPGLQNNEQF
TRBV20-1	TRBJ2-3	SASQRENYEDTQY
TRBV4-3	TRBJ1-6	ASSQTTSGAGGYNSPLH
TRBV4-1	TRBJ2-2	ASSQGGLVQNTGELF
TRBV20-1	TRBJ2-1	SARDRGLALNEQF
TRBV7-6	TRBJ2-6	ASSLGGWRGGANVLT
TRBV11-3	TRBJ2-3	ASSPSANTDTQY
TRBV6-1	TRBJ2-7	ASSERQPYEQY
TRBV20-1	TRBJ2-2	SAIPGGRTGELF
TRBV4-2	TRBJ2-3	ASSQGQEDTQY
TRBV7-6	TRBJ1-5	ASSQDGVYQPQH
TRBV2	TRBJ2-3	ASTPFGGDYTDTQY
TRBV6-6	TRBJ2-1	ASSNTGYNEQF
TRBV20-1	TRBJ2-2	SARDVDSEVTGELF
TRBV11-2	TRBJ2-4	ASSLVSGKVIQY
TRBV5-1	TRBJ2-5	ASSGGTDSQETQY
TRBV20-1	TRBJ2-7	SARDGLAGVYEQY
TRBV19	TRBJ1-3	ASSITGGQHSGNTIY
TRBV9	TRBJ1-6	ASSPGIGQGPSPLH